These 9 T cell receptor beta chains originate from one sample sequenced in a study of blood T cell repertoires in COVID-19. TCRdb's table, derived via immunoSEQ multiplex PCR, lists solely in-frame clones and lacks some. The data show about 55,000 clones, roughly four fifths seen once. Sequencing input: peripheral blood. The receptors come from a human donor in a cohort sampled during active COVID-19.

V and J are TRBV5-6 and TRBJ1-2, with D uncertain. The CDR3 has 14 residues. V lost 3 bases, J lost 2 bases, and 11 bases lay in between. Germline CDR1 reads SGHDT; CDR2 reads YYEEEE. CDR3 region: CASSSGLENYGYTF. For the CDR3, the DNA is TGTGCCAGCAGCTCGGGTCTGGAGAACTATGGCTACACCTTC.

The CDR3 DNA sequence: TGTGCCAGCAGTGATTACAGGGAGCAGTACTTC. It yields the protein CASSDYREQYF. This chain connects TRBV27 to TRBJ2-7; TRBD1 is a possible D gene (5 bases). Germline values: CDR1 MNHEY, CDR2 SMNVEV (reference sequence). Trimming removed 5 bases at V and 7 bases at J, with 9 bases between. The CDR3 is 11 amino acids.

The genes are TRBV6-6 and TRBJ2-2, with 8 nucleotides matching TRBD2. The CDR3 runs to 15 residues. Per the germline V gene, CDR1 is MNHNY and CDR2 is SVGAGI (reference sequence). V shed 6 bases, J shed 0 bases, and the junction held 3 bases outside the gene matches. CDR3 loop: CASSRLASNTGELFF. The CDR3 bases are TGTGCCAGCAGCCGACTAGCGTCGAACACCGGGGAGCTGTTTTTT.

Here the CDR3 DNA reads TGCAGCGTCGGGAACGTTGGTGCCTACAATGAGCAGTTCTTC. As protein: CSVGNVGAYNEQFF. The V call is TRBV29-1, the J call TRBJ2-1; weak D call: TRBD2 (5 bases). V gave up 6 bases and J gave up 2 bases, with 14 bases separating them. CDR1 is SQVTM and CDR2 is ANQGSEA in the germline V gene. The CDR3 length is 14 residues.

The chain uses TRBV12-3 or TRBV12-4 and TRBJ1-1, with D unresolved. Trimming shortened V by 10 bases and J by 4 bases, and 16 bases separated the two germline ends. The CDR3 runs 13 residues. CDR3 coding DNA: TGTGCCATCAGACCCATTCTGAGCACTGAAGCTTTCTTT. Amino acid sequence: CAIRPILSTEAFF.

CDR3 nucleotide sequence: TGTGCCTGGAGTCGTACCGGGACAGGGGAGTTCTTC. Amino acid sequence: CAWSRTGTGEFF. The chain uses TRBV30 and TRBJ2-1; 10 bases line up with TRBD1. Germline-derived CDR1 and CDR2 are GTSNPN and SVGIG (reference sequence). Germline trimming cut 2 bases from V and 14 bases from J; bases unmatched to any gene: 6. There are 12 residues in the CDR3.

This clone has more than one count but fewer than ten. The chain employs TRBV7-2 and TRBJ1-2, with D perhaps TRBD1 (5 bases). This CDR3 has 15 residues. Germline lookup yields CDR1 SGHTA and CDR2 FQGNSA. V lost 3 bases and J lost 2, with 13 bases in between. The CDR3 protein is CASSLGSGGNYGYTF. Written as DNA, the CDR3 is TGTGCCAGCAGCTTGGGGTCGGGGGGGAACTATGGCTACACCTTC.

This clone is a singleton in its sample. The chain is built from TRBV5-1 and TRBJ2-2; D is possibly TRBD2 (6 bases). The CDR3 is 15 amino acids. Trimming shortened V by 4 bases and J by 3 bases, and 13 bases separated the two germline ends. Germline-derived CDR1 and CDR2 are SGHRS and YFSETQ. The CDR3 nucleotides read TGCGCCAGCAGCAGCGGGCGAGCGGACACCGGGGAGCTGTTTTTT. Residues: CASSSGRADTGELFF. The full variable domain, completed using reference TRBV5-1 and TRBJ2-2, is KAGVTQTPRYLIKTRGQQVTLSCSPISGHRSVSWYQQTPGQGLQFLFEYFSETQRNKGNFPGRFSGRQFSNSRSEMNVSTLELGDSALYLCASSSGRADTGELFFGEGSRLTVL.

The chain employs TRBV4-3 and TRBJ2-1; no reliable D call. Per the germline V gene, CDR1 is LGHNA and CDR2 is YSLEER. CDR3 length: 14 residues. V was clipped by 2 bases and J by 8 bases, with 13 bases between them. CDR3 bases: TGCGCCAGCAGCCAAACGGTCGGCAGCGATGAGCAGTTCTTC. It translates to CASSQTVGSDEQFF.